What follows is one TCR beta chain and its context. These data come from a study of blood T cell repertoires in COVID-19. Study-level background: Nucleic acid was either cDNA or gDNA, and it came from T cells, B-cell-depleted T cells, or PBMCs.

The CDR3 totals 14 residues. The V segment lost 6 bases and the J segment 5 bases; nucleotides outside the gene matches: 8. Germline V gene lookup returns CDR1 ENHRY and CDR2 SYGVKD. Method: immunoSEQ multiplex PCR; TCRdb's copy keeps in-frame clones and lacks some. The data contain about 56,000 clones, roughly 90% of them singletons. The chain combines TRBV10-3 with TRBJ2-7, with 9 nucleotides matching TRBD1. The source is a human donor in a cohort sampled during active COVID-19. The material sequenced was peripheral blood. The CDR3 DNA sequence: TGTGCCATCAGCCGGGACAGGGTCGGCGACGAGCAGTACTTC. Its protein is CAISRDRVGDEQYF.